This paragraph covers one T cell receptor beta chain sequence. The target antigen is unknown. Unrecorded immune exposures were likely, despite nominal health at sampling. The entry originates in a study of cytomegalovirus exposure and HLA in healthy donors. Whole-study findings and limits: Cytomegalovirus association was assigned to approximately 160 TCR beta chains. Presence/absence analysis assumed near-uniform sequencing depth across donors. As immune exposure information, only CMV serostatus was available.

60 Vbeta and 13 Jbeta primers were used in PCR. Assay used: immunoSEQ multiplex PCR; TCRdb lists only in-frame clones, some missing. The repertoire table contains over 200,000 clones. CDR1 and CDR2 (germline): MDHEN, SYDVKM. CDR3 size: 15 residues. V lost 6 bases, J lost 4 bases, and 9 bases stayed unmatched. This sequence was found in a woman between 25 and 40 years old in good health and CMV-seropositive. V and J are TRBV28 and TRBJ1-3, with 7 bases that match TRBD1. Material for sequencing was PBMCs. CDR3 region: CASSMTGPGGNTIYF. The DNA of the CDR3 is TGTGCCAGCAGCATGACAGGGCCGGGAGGAAACACCATATATTTT.